Shown below are 21 T cell receptor beta chains from a single sample sequenced in a study of blood T cell repertoires in COVID-19. TCRdb keeps only in-frame clones here, not all; method: immunoSEQ multiplex PCR. The data show some 93,000 clones, approximately 86% seen once. The sample taken for sequencing was peripheral blood. The receptors were sampled from an elderly woman with acute or convalescent COVID-19.

V is TRBV2 and J is TRBJ2-7; 11 bases line up with TRBD2. The CDR3 runs to 16 residues. Germline lookup yields CDR1 SNHLY and CDR2 FYNNEI. Trimming cost V 6 bases and J 2 bases; bases outside gene matches: 9. The CDR3 here is CASSEKLAGAPYEQYF. The CDR3 region has the DNA TGTGCCAGCAGCGAAAAACTAGCGGGGGCCCCCTACGAGCAGTACTTC.

This clone occurred a few times. For the CDR3, the DNA is TGTGCCAGCACGTTCGGCCCGCAGGGGGAAAAACTGTTTTTT. Amino acid sequence: CASTFGPQGEKLFF. The chain uses TRBV9 and TRBJ1-4, with D maybe TRBD1 (6 bases). This CDR3 has 14 amino acids. V was clipped by 6 bases and J by 8 bases, with 17 bases between them. The germline gives CDR1 SGDLS, CDR2 YYNGEE.

The chain uses TRBV11-2 and TRBJ2-3, with 7 bases fitting TRBD2. The germline V gene encodes CDR1 SGHAT and CDR2 FQNNGV. CDR3 length: 16 amino acids. J was trimmed by 2 bases and V by 5 bases; bases with no gene match: 10. The DNA for the CDR3 is TGTGCCAGCAGCCTATCCCTCGCGGGGGTCACAGATACGCAGTATTTT. It yields the protein CASSLSLAGVTDTQYF. Full variable domain (outside the CDR3, taken from reference TRBV11-2 and TRBJ2-3): EAGVAQSPRYKIIEKRQSVAFWCNPISGHATLYWYQQILGQGPKLLIQFQNNGVVDDSQLPKDRFSAERLKGVDSTLKIQPAKLEDSAVYLCASSLSLAGVTDTQYFGPGTRLTVL.

The sample holds a few counts of this clone. The chain couples TRBV5-4 to TRBJ1-1; D gene unclear. The CDR3 has 12 amino acids. Germline V gene data show CDR1 as SGHNT and CDR2 as YYREEE (reference sequence). V dropped 0 bases and J dropped 4 bases, with 4 bases sitting between them. CDR3 sequence: CASSLGVTEAFF. CDR3 nucleotides: TGTGCCAGCAGCTTGGGAGTCACTGAAGCTTTCTTT.

CDR3 nucleotide sequence: TGTGCCAGCAGCCGGGGTGCAGGACTAAAGAACTACGAGCAGTACTTC. Protein product: CASSRGAGLKNYEQYF. This chain links TRBV5-6 with TRBJ2-7; D perhaps matches TRBD2 (6 bases). CDR1 is SGHDT and CDR2 is YYEEEE in the germline V gene. The CDR3 has 16 residues. Deletions cut 4 bases from V and 3 bases from J, with 20 bases between.

The chain links TRBV20-1 to TRBJ1-2, with 7 bases lining up with TRBD1. Unmatched junction bases numbered 8, after V lost 3 bases and J lost 7 bases. CDR1 and CDR2 (germline): DFQATT, SNEGSKA (reference sequence). The CDR3 sequence is 13 residues long. This CDR3 reads CSASDREGSGYTF. CDR3 DNA sequence: TGCAGTGCTAGTGACAGGGAGGGTTCTGGCTACACCTTC.

The chain recombines TRBV19 with TRBJ2-7; tentatively, D is TRBD2 (6 bases). V lost 3 bases and J 5 bases, leaving 14 bases between the germline ends. The germline CDR1 and CDR2 sequences are LNHDA and SQIVND (reference sequence). CDR3 length: 14 amino acids. CDR3 region: CASSIRGIAHEQYF. The CDR3 DNA reads TGTGCCAGTAGTATCCGGGGGATCGCCCACGAGCAGTACTTC.

This clone was seen only once. The rearrangement joins TRBV5-5 to TRBJ2-7, with 8 bases matching TRBD1. The CDR3 runs to 14 residues. Germline CDR1 SGHKS, CDR2 YYEKEE (reference sequence). V shed 7 bases and J 7 bases; nucleotides not matched to a gene: 13. The CDR3 DNA reads as TGTGCCAGCGCCCAAGGGACAGGAGGAGGGGAGCAGTACTTC. The encoded protein is CASAQGTGGGEQYF.

The CDR3 DNA sequence: TGTGCCAGCAAAGGGACAGCTTCTAACTATGGCTACACCTTC. Translated, it gives CASKGTASNYGYTF. The chain joins TRBV27 to TRBJ1-2; 7 bases map to TRBD1. The CDR3 loop spans 14 amino acids. CDR1 and CDR2 from the germline V gene are MNHEY and SMNVEV (reference sequence). J gave up 0 bases and V 7 bases, and 5 bases lay outside the gene matches.

The rearrangement uses TRBV24-1 and TRBJ2-2; 11 nucleotides line up with TRBD1. The CDR3 has 18 residues. Germline trimming cut 5 bases from V and 4 bases from J; bases unmatched to any gene: 11. The V gene's germline CDR1 is KGHDR and CDR2 SFDVKD. DNA of the CDR3: TGTGCCACCAGTGCTTCGACTCCGGGACAGGGGGGCACCGGGGAGCTGTTTTTT. It encodes CATSASTPGQGGTGELFF.

The CDR3 reads CASSKDRGIGEAFF. The DNA of the CDR3 is TGTGCCAGCAGCAAGGACAGGGGAATTGGTGAAGCTTTCTTT. This chain joins TRBV6-6 and TRBJ1-1; 9 bases line up with TRBD1. J gave up 7 bases and V 6 bases, and 9 bases lay outside the gene matches. Germline V gene sequence: CDR1 MNHNY, CDR2 SVGAGI (reference sequence). This CDR3 contains 14 residues.

This clone was seen once. The V and J genes are TRBV7-9 and TRBJ2-1; the match to TRBD2 covers 8 bases. This CDR3 is 16 amino acids long. CDR1 is SEHNR, CDR2 FQNEAQ, per germline (reference sequence). With V trimmed by 4 bases and J by 5 bases, 10 bases remained unmatched. The CDR3, as DNA: TGTGCCAGCAGCTCAATATACGGGGGGGCTCACAATGAGCAGTTCTTC. Translating it yields CASSSIYGGAHNEQFF.

The chain carries TRBV6-5 and TRBJ1-2, with TRBD1 identical over 8 bases. J gave up 7 bases and V 8 bases, and 9 bases lay outside the gene matches. Germline-derived CDR1 and CDR2 are MNHEY and SVGAGI. The CDR3 is 13 amino acids. This chain's CDR3 is CASRAGGLSGYTF. CDR3 nucleotides: TGTGCCAGCCGGGCAGGGGGCCTAAGTGGCTACACCTTC.

This clone was detected only once. The rearrangement joins TRBV19 to TRBJ1-6; a weak D match, TRBD1 (6 bases). Germline loops: CDR1 LNHDA, CDR2 SQIVND (reference sequence). The CDR3 contains 13 residues. V was cut by 7 bases and J by 11 bases, with 15 bases left in between. The CDR3 protein is CASKVTSGAPLHF. CDR3 nucleotides: TGTGCCAGTAAAGTGACGTCAGGGGCACCCCTCCACTTT.

The chain carries TRBV7-9 and TRBJ1-1; D is ambiguous. Germline values: CDR1 SEHNR, CDR2 FQNEAQ (reference sequence). V lost 1 base and J 11 bases, leaving 17 bases between the germline ends. The CDR3 runs to 14 residues. CDR3 loop: CASSLVGRPEGAFF. The CDR3 DNA reads TGTGCCAGCAGCTTAGTCGGACGGCCGGAGGGCGCTTTCTTT.

This chain uses TRBV5-6 with TRBJ1-5; D is ambiguous. CDR3 length: 14 amino acids. V lost 4 bases and J lost 6, with 14 bases in between. The germline V gene encodes CDR1 SGHDT and CDR2 YYEEEE. The CDR3 spells CASSISPGSQPQHF. CDR3 sequence (DNA): TGTGCCAGCAGCATTTCCCCTGGGAGTCAGCCCCAGCATTTT.

The chain employs TRBV19 and TRBJ1-5; D not resolved. Trimming left V 11 bases short and J 0 bases short, with 14 bases between. The CDR3 consists of 14 residues. In germline, CDR1 is LNHDA, CDR2 SQIVND (reference sequence). The CDR3 DNA follows: TGTGCCGGGCCGAAAGAATATAGCAATCAGCCCCAGCATTTT. The encoded protein is CAGPKEYSNQPQHF.

There are a few counts of this clone. The chain recombines TRBV5-5 with TRBJ2-7, with TRBD1 matching 7 bases. The ends lost 0 bases at V and 2 bases at J; junction bases unmatched: 5. CDR1 is SGHKS and CDR2 is YYEKEE in the germline V gene (reference sequence). The CDR3 is 15 residues long. The CDR3 spells CASSLAGTETYEQYF. The CDR3 region has the DNA TGTGCCAGCAGCTTGGCGGGGACAGAGACCTACGAGCAGTACTTC. Supplemented by reference TRBV5-5 and TRBJ2-7, the full variable domain reads DAGVTQSPTHLIKTRGQQVTLRCSPISGHKSVSWYQQVLGQGPQFIFQYYEKEERGRGNFPDRFSARQFPNYSSELNVNALLLGDSALYLCASSLAGTETYEQYFGPGTRLTVT.

This chain connects TRBV2 to TRBJ1-2, with 8 bases fitting TRBD1. Germline loops: CDR1 SNHLY, CDR2 FYNNEI. Trimming cost V 6 bases and J 4 bases; bases outside gene matches: 7. The CDR3 spans 14 residues. CDR3 sequence: CASSPDRGVYGYTF. Here the CDR3 DNA reads TGTGCCAGCAGCCCCGACAGGGGAGTCTATGGCTACACCTTC.

This chain joins TRBV5-1 and TRBJ1-3; D not resolved. The CDR3 covers 11 residues. V lost 5 bases and J lost 4, with 4 bases in between. From germline, CDR1 is SGHRS and CDR2 YFSETQ. CDR3 in amino acids: CASRSGNTIYF. Written as DNA, the CDR3 is TGCGCCAGCAGATCGGGAAACACCATATATTTT.

The chain is built from TRBV11-2 and TRBJ1-2; D uncertain. This CDR3 spans 12 amino acids. The V gene's germline CDR1 is SGHAT and CDR2 FQNNGV. The V end was cut by 2 bases, the J end by 7 bases, with 8 bases between. For the CDR3, the DNA is TGTGCCAGCAGCTTATTGAATAGTGGCTACACCTTC. Its protein is CASSLLNSGYTF.